The present TCR beta chain was sequenced within a study of blood T cell repertoires in COVID-19. Across the study: COVID-19 samples from acute and convalescent phases originated in the United States, Italy and Spain. The analysed material was cDNA or gDNA that came from T cells, B-cell-depleted T cells, or PBMCs.

Original data processing: Amplifying reference gene primers gave estimates of nucleated cell counts. Sequencing used immunoSEQ multiplex PCR; TCRdb keeps in-frame clones, though not all of them. From that table come the V and J calls and clone size; the DNA was used to work out D and trimming. The sample has about 210,000 clones; around 89% are singletons. V trimming: 0 bases; J trimming: 9 bases; junction bases outside the gene matches: 4. Per the germline V gene, CDR1 is SGHRS and CDR2 is YFSETQ. The CDR3 contains 13 residues. The receptor was isolated from a middle-aged woman with acute or convalescent COVID-19. The chain carries TRBV5-1 and TRBJ1-1; 8 bases are shared with TRBD1. Sample: peripheral blood. This CDR3 reads CASSLARQGKAFF. DNA for the CDR3: TGCGCCAGCAGCTTGGCCCGACAGGGGAAAGCTTTCTTT.